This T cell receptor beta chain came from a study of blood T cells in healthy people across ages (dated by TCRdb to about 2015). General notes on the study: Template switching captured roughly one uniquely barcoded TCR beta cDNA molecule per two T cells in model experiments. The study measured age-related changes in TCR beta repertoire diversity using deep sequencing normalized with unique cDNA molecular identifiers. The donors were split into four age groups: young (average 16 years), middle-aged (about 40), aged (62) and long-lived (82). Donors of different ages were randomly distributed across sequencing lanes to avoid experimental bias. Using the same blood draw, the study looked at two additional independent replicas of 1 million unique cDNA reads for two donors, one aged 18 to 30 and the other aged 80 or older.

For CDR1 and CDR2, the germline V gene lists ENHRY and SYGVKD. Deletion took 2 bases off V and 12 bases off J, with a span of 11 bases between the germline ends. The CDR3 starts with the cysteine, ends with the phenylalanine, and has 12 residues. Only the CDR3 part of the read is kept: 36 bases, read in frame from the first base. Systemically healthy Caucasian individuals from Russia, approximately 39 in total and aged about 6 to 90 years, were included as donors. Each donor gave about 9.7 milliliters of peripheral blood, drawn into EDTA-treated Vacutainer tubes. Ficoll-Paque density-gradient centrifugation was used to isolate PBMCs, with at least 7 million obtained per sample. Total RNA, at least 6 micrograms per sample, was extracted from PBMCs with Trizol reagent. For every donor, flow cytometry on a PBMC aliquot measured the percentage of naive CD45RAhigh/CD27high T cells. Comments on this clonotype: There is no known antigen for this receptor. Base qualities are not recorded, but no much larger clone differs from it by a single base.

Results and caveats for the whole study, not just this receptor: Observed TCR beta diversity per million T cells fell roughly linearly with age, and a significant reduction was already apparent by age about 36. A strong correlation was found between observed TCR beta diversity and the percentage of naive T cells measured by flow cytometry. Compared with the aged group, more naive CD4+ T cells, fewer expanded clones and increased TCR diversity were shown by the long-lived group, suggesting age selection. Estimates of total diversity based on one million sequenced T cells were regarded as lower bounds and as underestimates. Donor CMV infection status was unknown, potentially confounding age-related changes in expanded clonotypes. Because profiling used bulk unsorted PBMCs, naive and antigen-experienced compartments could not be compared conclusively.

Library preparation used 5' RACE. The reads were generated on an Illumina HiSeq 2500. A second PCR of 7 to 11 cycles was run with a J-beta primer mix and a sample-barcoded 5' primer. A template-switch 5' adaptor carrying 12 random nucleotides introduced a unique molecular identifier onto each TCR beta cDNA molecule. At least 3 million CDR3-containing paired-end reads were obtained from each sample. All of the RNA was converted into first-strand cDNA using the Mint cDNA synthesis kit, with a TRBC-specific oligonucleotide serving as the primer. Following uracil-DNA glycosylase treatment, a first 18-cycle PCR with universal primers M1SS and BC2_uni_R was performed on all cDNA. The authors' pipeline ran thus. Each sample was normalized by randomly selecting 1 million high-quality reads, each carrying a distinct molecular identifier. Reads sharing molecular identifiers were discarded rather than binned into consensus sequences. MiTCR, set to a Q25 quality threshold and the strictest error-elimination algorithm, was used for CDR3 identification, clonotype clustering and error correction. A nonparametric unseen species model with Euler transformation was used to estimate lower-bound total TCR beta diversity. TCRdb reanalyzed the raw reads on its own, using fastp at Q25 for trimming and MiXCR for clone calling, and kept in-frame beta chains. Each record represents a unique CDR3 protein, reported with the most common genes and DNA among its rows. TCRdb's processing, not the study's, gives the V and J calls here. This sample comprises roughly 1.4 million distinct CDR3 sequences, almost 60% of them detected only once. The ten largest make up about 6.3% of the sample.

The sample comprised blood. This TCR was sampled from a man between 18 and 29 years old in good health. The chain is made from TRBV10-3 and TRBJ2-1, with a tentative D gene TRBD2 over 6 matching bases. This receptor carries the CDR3 CAISEGGTLQFF. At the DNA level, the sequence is TGTGCCATCAGTGAGGGTGGGACTTTGCAGTTCTTC.